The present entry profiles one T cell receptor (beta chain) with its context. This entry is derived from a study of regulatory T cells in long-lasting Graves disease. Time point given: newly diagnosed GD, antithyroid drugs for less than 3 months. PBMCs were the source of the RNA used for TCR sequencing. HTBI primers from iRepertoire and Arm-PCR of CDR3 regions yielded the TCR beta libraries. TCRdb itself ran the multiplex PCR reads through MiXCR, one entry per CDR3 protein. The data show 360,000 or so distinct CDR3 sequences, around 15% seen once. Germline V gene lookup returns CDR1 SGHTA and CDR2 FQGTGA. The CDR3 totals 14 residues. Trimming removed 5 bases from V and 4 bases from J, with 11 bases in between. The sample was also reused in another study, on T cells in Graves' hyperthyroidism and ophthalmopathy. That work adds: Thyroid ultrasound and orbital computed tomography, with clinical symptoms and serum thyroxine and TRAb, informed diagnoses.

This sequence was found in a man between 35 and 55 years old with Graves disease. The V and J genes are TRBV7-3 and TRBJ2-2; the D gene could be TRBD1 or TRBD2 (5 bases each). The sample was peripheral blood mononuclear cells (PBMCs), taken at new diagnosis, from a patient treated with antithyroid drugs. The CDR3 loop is CASSASGGTGELFF. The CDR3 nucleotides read TGTGCCAGCAGCGCAAGTGGGGGCACCGGGGAGCTGTTTTTT.